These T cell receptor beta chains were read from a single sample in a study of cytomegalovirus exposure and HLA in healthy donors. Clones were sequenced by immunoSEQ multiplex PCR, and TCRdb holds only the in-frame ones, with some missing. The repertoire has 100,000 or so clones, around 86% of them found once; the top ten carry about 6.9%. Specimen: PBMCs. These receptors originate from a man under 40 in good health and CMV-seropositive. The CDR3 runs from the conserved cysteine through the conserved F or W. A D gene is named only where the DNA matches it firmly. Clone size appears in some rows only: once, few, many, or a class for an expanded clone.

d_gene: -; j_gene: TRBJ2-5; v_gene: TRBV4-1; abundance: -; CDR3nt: TGCGCCAGCAGCCAATTCAGGGGCCCTCAAGAGACCCAGTACTTC; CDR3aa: CASSQFRGPQETQYF
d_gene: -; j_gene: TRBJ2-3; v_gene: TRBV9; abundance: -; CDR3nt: TGTGCCAGCAGCGGTCTTGCAGATACGCAGTATTTT; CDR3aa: CASSGLADTQYF
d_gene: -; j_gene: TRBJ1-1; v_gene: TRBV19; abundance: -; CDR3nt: TGTGCCAGTAGTCGACCACGTACCGGTGGGGGGGAAGCTTTCTTT; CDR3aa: CASSRPRTGGGEAFF
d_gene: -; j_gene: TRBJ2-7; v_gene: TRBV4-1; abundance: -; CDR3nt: TGCGCCAGCAGCCAGCTAAGCGGGGAGCAGTACTTC; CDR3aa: CASSQLSGEQYF
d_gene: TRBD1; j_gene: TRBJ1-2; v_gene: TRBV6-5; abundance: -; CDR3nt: TGTGCCAGCAGCACCGGGACAGTAGGCTACACCTTC; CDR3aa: CASSTGTVGYTF
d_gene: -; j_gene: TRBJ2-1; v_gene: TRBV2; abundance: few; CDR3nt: TGTGCCATCGTGGGGGGGGCCTTTGAGCAGTTCTTC; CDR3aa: CAIVGGAFEQFF
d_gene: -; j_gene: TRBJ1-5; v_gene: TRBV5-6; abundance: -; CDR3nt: TGTGCCAGCAGCTTGGGGGATCGGGAGCAGCCCCAGCATTTT; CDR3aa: CASSLGDREQPQHF
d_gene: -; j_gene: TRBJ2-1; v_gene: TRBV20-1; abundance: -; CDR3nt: TGCAGTGCTAGACTCAATGAGCAGTTCTTC; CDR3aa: CSARLNEQFF
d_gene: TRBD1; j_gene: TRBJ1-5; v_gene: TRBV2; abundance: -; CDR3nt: TGTGCCAGCAGTGGCTGGGACAGGGGATATAGCAATCAGCCCCAGCATTTT; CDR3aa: CASSGWDRGYSNQPQHF
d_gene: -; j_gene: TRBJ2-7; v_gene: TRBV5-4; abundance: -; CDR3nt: TGTGCCAGCAGCTTGGCAGGAGGGAACGAGCAGTACTTC; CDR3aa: CASSLAGGNEQYF
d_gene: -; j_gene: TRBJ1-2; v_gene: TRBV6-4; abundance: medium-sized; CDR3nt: TGTGCCAGCAGTGACTCGAATGCGGCCCTCTATGGCTACACCTTC; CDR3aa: CASSDSNAALYGYTF
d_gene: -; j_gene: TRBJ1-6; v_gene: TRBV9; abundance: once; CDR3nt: TGTGCCAGCAGCGAGTCGGGAGCAGTGTCTTCACCCCTCCACTTT; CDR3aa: CASSESGAVSSPLHF
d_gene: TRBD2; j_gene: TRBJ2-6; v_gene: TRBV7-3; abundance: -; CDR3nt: TGTGCCAGCAGCCCCACTAGCGGGGAGATCTCTGGGGCCAACGTCCTGACTTTC; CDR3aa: CASSPTSGEISGANVLTF
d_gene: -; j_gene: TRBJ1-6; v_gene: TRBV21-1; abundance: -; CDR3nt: TGTGCCAGCGAAAGACTACAGGGCTCCTATAATTCACCCCTCCACTTT; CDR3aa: CASERLQGSYNSPLHF
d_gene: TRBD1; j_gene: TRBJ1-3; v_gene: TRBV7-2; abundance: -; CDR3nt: TGTGCCAGCAGAACAGGGGCCTCTGGAAACACCATATATTTT; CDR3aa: CASRTGASGNTIYF
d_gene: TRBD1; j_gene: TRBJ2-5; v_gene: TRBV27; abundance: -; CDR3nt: TGTGCCAGCAGGGGACAGGGGGCGGAGACCCAGTACTTC; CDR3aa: CASRGQGAETQYF
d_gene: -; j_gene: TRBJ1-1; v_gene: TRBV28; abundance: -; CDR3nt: TGTGCCAGCAGTTTATCCCCAGGATATAAGAACACTGAAGCTTTCTTT; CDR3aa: CASSLSPGYKNTEAFF
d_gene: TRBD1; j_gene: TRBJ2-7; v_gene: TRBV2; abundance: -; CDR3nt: TGTGCCAGCAGCGAAGTTGACAGGGCCAGCTCCTACGAGCAGTACTTC; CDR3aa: CASSEVDRASSYEQYF
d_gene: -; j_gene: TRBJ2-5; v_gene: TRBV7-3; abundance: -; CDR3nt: TGTGCCAGCAGCTTAGGCTTCCAAGAGACCCAGTACTTC; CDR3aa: CASSLGFQETQYF
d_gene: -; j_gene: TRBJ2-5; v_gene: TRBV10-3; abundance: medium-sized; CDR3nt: TGTGCCATCAGTGAGTCTCAGGCGGGGGAGACCCAGTACTTC; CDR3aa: CAISESQAGETQYF
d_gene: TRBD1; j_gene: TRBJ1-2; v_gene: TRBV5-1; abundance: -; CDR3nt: TGCGCCAGCAGCTATGAACACAGGGGAGGCGGCTACACCTTC; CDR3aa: CASSYEHRGGGYTF
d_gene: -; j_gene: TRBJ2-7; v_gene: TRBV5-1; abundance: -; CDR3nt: TGCGCCAGCAGTCCCAGCGGACCCTACGAGCAGTACTTC; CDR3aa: CASSPSGPYEQYF
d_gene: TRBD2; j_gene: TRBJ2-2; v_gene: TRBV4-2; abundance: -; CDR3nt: TGTGCCAGCAGCCAAGCAACTAGCGCCCACTACACCGGGGAGCTGTTTTTT; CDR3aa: CASSQATSAHYTGELFF
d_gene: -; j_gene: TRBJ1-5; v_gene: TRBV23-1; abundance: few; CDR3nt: TGCGCCAGCAGTCAAGGCAGGGCGTGGCAGCCCCAGCATTTT; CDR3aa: CASSQGRAWQPQHF
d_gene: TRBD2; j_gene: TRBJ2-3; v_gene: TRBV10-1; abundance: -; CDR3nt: TGCGCCAGCAATAAGGGGACTAGCGGACCCACAGATACGCAGTATTTT; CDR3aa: CASNKGTSGPTDTQYF
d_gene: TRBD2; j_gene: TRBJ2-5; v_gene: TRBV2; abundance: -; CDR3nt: TGTGCCAGCAGTGGGACTAGCGGGGTGGGGGAGACCCAGTACTTC; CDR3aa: CASSGTSGVGETQYF
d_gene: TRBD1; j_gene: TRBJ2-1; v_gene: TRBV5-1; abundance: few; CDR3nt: TGCGCCAGCAGCGGGGGACAGAACAATGAGCAGTTCTTC; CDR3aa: CASSGGQNNEQFF
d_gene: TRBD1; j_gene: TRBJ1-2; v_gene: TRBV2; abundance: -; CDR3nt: TGTGCCAGCAGTGAACAGGGGGCGTCGTCTGGCTACACCTTC; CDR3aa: CASSEQGASSGYTF
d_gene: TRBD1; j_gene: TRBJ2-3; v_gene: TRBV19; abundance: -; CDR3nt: TGTGCCAGTAGTATTAGTTTCCTTTTACCGGGACAGAAAGGGGACACAGATACGCAGTATTTT; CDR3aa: CASSISFLLPGQKGDTDTQYF
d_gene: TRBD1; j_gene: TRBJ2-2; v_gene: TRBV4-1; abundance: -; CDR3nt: TGCGCCAGCAGCCAAGAGAGGGGGCGTAGGTCCGGGGAGCTGTTTTTT; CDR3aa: CASSQERGRRSGELFF
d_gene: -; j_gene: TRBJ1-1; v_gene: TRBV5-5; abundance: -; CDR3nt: TGTGCCAGCAGCCGAGTTCCGGACACTGAAGCTTTCTTT; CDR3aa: CASSRVPDTEAFF
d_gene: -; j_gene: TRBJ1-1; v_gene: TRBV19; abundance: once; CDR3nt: TGTGCCAGTAGTGCGGGCGGGAAACCGACAATGAACACTGAAGCTTTCTTT; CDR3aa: CASSAGGKPTMNTEAFF
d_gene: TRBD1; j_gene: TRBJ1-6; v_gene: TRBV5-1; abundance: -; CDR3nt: TGCGCCAGCAGCTTGACAGGGGGAGATAGGTCACCCCTCCACTTT; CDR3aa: CASSLTGGDRSPLHF
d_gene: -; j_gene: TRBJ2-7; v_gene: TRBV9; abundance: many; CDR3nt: TGTGCCAGCAGCGTTACAGGGAGCGAGCAGTACTTC; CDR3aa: CASSVTGSEQYF
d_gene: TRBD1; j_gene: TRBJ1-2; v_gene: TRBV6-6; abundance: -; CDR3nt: TGTGCCAGCAGTTCTACCACAGGGGGGGGCTATGGCTACACCTTC; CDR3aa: CASSSTTGGGYGYTF
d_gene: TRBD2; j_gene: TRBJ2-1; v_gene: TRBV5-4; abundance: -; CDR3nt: TGTGCCAGCAGCTTGGCCGGGGAGGGGTCCTACAATGAGCAGTTCTTC; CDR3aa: CASSLAGEGSYNEQFF
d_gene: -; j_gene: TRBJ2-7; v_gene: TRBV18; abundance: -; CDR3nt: TGTGCCAGCTCACCAGTACGACAGACTTTCTACGAGCAGTACTTC; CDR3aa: CASSPVRQTFYEQYF
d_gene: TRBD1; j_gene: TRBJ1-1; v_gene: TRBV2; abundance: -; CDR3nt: TGTGCCAGCAGTGAACGGGGGCCGACAGGGTTGAACACTGAAGCTTTCTTT; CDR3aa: CASSERGPTGLNTEAFF
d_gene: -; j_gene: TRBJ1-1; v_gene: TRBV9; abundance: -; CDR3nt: TGTGCCAGCAGCGTAGATTCAGGGAACACTGAAGCTTTCTTT; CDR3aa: CASSVDSGNTEAFF
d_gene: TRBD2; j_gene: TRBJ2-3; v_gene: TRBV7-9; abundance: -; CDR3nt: TGTGCCAGCAGCCCGTCGGGGGGGGAATCCGTACTTTTT; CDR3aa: CASSPSGGESVLF
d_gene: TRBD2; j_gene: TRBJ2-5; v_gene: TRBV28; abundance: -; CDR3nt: TGTGCCAGCAGTCTATCTAGCGGGGGGGCCCACGAGACCCAGTACTTC; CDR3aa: CASSLSSGGAHETQYF
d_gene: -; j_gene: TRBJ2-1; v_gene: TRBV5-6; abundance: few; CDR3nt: TGTGCCAGCAGCTCCCCCGGCGGGACAGTCAATGAGCAGTTCTTC; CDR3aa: CASSSPGGTVNEQFF
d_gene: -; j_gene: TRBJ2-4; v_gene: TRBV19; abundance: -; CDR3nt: TGTGCCAGTAGTCCGCCGCAGGGGAACATTCAGTACTTC; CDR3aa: CASSPPQGNIQYF
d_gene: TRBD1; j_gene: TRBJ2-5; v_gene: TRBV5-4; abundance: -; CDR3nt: TGTGCCAGCAGCTTGGTCAGGGGGCGTTCCGAGACCCAGTACTTC; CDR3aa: CASSLVRGRSETQYF
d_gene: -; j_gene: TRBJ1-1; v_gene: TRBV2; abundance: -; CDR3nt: TGTGCCAGCAGTCGAGTCGAGGGACTCGACACTGAAGCTTTCTTT; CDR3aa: CASSRVEGLDTEAFF
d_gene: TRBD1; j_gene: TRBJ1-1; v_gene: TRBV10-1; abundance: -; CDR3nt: TGCGCCAGCAGTCTTGAACAGGGGACTGAAGCTTTCTTT; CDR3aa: CASSLEQGTEAFF
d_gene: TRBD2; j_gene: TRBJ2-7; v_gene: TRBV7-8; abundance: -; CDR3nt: TGTGCCAGCAGCGGCCGTGGACTAGCATCTATAAGCTCCTACGAGCAGTACTTC; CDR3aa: CASSGRGLASISSYEQYF
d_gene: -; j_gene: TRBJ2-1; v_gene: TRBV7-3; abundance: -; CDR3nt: TGTGCCAGCAGCTTAGGCGGGGTGGGGCTATTTTACAATGAGCAGTTCTTC; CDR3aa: CASSLGGVGLFYNEQFF
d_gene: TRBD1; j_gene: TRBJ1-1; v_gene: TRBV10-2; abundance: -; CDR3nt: TGCGCCAGCATTAGGGACAGGACCTTCACTGAAGCTTTCTTT; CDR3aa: CASIRDRTFTEAFF
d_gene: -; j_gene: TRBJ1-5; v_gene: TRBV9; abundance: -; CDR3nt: TGTGCCAGCAGCCAGACAGGCCTTAGCAATCAGCCCCAGCATTTT; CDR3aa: CASSQTGLSNQPQHF
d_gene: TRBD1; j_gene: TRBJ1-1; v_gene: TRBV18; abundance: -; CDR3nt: TGTGCTAGCTCACCTAGCTCGGACAGGGGAGGTGCTGAAGCTTTCTTT; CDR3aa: CASSPSSDRGGAEAFF
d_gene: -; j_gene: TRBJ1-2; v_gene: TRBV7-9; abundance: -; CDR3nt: TGTGCCAGCAGCTCCGGGTCGGAATTTAACTATGGCTACACCTTC; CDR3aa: CASSSGSEFNYGYTF
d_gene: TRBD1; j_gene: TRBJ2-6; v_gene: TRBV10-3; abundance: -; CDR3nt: TGTGCCATCAGTCCCTCCAGGGGGTCTGGGGCCAACGTCCTGACTTTC; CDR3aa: CAISPSRGSGANVLTF
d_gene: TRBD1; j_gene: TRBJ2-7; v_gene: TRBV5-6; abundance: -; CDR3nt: TGTGCCAGCAGCTTTGGGACAGCCTACGAGCAGTACTTC; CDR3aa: CASSFGTAYEQYF
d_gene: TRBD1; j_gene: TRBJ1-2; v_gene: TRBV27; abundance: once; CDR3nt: TGTGCCAGCAGTCGGGGACAGCCGATACTCTACACCTTC; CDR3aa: CASSRGQPILYTF
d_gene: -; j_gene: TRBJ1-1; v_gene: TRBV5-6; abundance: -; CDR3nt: TGTGCCAGCAGCTTGGCAACCGCGGGAGGGGCTTTCTTT; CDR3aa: CASSLATAGGAFF
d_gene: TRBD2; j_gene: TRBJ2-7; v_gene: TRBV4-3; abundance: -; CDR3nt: TGCGCCAGCAGCCAAGCGTTGCGGCTAGCGGACTCCTACGAGCAGTACTTC; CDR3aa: CASSQALRLADSYEQYF
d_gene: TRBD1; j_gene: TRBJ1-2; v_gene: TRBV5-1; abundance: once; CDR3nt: TGCGCCAGCAGCCCTCCGGGGCAGGGGGCAGGGGGCTACACCTTC; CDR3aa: CASSPPGQGAGGYTF
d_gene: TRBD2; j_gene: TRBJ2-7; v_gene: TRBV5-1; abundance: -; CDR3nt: TGCGCCAGCAGCGCCCTAGCGGGCCGAGGCAACGAGCAGTACTTC; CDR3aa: CASSALAGRGNEQYF